This T cell receptor (beta chain) appears in the sequencing data of a study of T cell changes during pregnancy in multiple sclerosis. After removal of 0 bases from V and 0 bases from J, the junction contained 2 bases not matched to a gene. The CDR3 is made up of 15 amino acids. Per the germline V gene, CDR1 is SNHLY and CDR2 is FYNNEI. Using immunoSEQ multiplex PCR, the repertoire was profiled, and TCRdb retains in-frame clones only, with some absent. The sample carries 45,000 to 60,000 clones, about 90% recorded once. This material consisted of CD4+ T cells from peripheral blood mononuclear cells, taken in the second trimester of pregnancy. The chain is built from TRBV2 and TRBJ2-7, with TRBD2 identical over 7 bases. The TCR comes from a female donor with multiple sclerosis, enrolled in a pregnancy study. The CDR3 region has the DNA TGTGCCAGCAGTGAAGCGAGCGGGACCTCCTACGAGCAGTACTTC. Residues: CASSEASGTSYEQYF.